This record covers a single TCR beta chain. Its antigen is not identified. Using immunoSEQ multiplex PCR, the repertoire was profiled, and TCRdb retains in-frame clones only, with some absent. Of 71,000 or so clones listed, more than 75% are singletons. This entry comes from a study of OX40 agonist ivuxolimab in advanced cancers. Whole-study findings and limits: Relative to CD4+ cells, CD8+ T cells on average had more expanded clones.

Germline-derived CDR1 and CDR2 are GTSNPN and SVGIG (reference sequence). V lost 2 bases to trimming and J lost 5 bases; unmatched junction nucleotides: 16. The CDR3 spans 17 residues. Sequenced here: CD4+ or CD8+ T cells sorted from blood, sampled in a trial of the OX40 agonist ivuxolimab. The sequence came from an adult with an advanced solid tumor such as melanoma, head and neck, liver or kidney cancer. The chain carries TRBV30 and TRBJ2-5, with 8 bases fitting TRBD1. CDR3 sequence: CAWSISGTGGPPETQYF. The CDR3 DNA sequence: TGTGCCTGGAGTATAAGTGGTACAGGGGGGCCGCCGGAGACCCAGTACTTC.